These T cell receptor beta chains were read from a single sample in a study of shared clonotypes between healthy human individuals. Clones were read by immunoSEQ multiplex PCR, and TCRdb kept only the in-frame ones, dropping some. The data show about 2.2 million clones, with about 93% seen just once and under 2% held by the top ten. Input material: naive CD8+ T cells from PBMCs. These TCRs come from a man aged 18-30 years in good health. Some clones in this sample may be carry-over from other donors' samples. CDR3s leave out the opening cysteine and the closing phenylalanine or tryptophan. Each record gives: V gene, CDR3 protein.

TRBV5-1	ASSHHRASDTQY
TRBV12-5	ASGLGSLTGAAPYEQY
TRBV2	ASSATGEQF
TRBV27	ASSSSAGEAIHEQY
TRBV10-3	AIRGDRGYEQY
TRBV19	ASSMGPSWYEETQY
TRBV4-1	ASSPGGGLSNGELF
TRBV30	VGSGRGNEQF
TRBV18	ASSPGQGFMNTEAF
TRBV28	ALRGAGRWY
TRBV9	ASSVAAGTGGDTQY
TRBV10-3	AISESGGGRTEAF
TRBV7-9	ASSLGTGPMNTEAF